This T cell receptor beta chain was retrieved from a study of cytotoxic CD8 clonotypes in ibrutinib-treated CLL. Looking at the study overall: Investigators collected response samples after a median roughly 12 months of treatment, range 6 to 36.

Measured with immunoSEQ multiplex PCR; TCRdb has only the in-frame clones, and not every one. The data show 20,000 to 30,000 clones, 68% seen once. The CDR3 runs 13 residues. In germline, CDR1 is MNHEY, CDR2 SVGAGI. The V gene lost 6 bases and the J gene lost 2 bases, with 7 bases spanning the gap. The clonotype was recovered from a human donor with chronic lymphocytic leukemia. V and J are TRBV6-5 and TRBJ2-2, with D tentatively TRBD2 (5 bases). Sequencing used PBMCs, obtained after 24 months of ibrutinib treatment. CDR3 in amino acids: CASRDSNTGELFF. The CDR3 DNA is TGTGCCAGCAGGGACTCTAACACCGGGGAGCTGTTTTTT.